This T cell receptor (beta chain) stems from a study of blood T cells in healthy people across ages. A remark on this clonotype: No antigen is known for it.

Study findings and constraints: Comparison with aged donors showed that long-lived donors had more naive CD4+ cells and higher diversity.

The use of a sample-barcoded 5' primer and a J-beta primer mix characterized a second PCR of roughly 6 to 11 cycles. TCRdb re-called the 5' RACE reads with MiXCR, one entry per CDR3 protein. Of over 500,000 distinct CDR3 sequences in the sample, around 27% were seen once. Unmatched junction bases numbered 6, after V lost 6 bases and J lost 5 bases. There are 13 residues in the CDR3. The germline V gene has CDR1 KGHSH and CDR2 LQKENI. The data were also submitted as part of a second study, on T cells of mothers and their children. That source adds: At about 1.4 ug per 15 ul, all of the extracted RNA went into cDNA synthesis. When mothers and children were related, their normalized repertoire overlap, which was always slightly higher, did not differ significantly from that of unrelated pairs.

The sample taken for sequencing was blood. The origin of this receptor is a boy younger than 10 in good health. This chain links TRBV18 with TRBJ2-5, with 7 bases aligning to TRBD1. Written as DNA, the CDR3 is TGTGCCAGCTCTCATACAGGGGCCGAGACCCAGTACTTC. Protein: CASSHTGAETQYF.